What follows describes a single TCR beta chain. The clone's antigen remains unknown. Per-base qualities were not stored, and no clone one base away is much larger. The sample belongs to a study of T cell changes during pregnancy in multiple sclerosis (dated by TCRdb to the late 2010s). Background for the entire study: The study looked at changes in the T cell repertoire across pregnancy in women with multiple sclerosis.

V is pruned by 5 bases and J by 3 bases, leaving 10 bases of the junction without a gene match. Counted from cysteine to phenylalanine, this CDR3 has 16 amino acids. Only the CDR3 part of the read is kept: 48 bases, read in frame from the first base. CDR1 and CDR2, looked up from the germline V gene (reference sequence), are MNHEY and SMNVEV. Library construction relied on the immunoSEQ multiplex PCR assay. TCRdb took this table from immuneACCESS and kept in-frame rearrangements with V and J called. Such tables lack part of the clones; where checked against another copy, unresolved V genes explain under half of the gap, and the rest is unexplained. The sample table records about 59,000 clones; about 94% of these occur just once. Of the sample, less than 3.5% falls within the top ten clones.

This receptor chain uses TRBV27 and TRBJ2-1; 7 central nucleotides agree with TRBD1. This receptor was obtained from a female donor with multiple sclerosis, enrolled in a pregnancy study. Specimen: CD8+ T cells from peripheral blood mononuclear cells, collected in the third trimester of pregnancy. The CDR3 reads as follows: CASSRNTGEFYNEQFF. The DNA reads TGTGCCAGCAGTCGTAATACAGGGGAATTCTACAATGAGCAGTTCTTC.